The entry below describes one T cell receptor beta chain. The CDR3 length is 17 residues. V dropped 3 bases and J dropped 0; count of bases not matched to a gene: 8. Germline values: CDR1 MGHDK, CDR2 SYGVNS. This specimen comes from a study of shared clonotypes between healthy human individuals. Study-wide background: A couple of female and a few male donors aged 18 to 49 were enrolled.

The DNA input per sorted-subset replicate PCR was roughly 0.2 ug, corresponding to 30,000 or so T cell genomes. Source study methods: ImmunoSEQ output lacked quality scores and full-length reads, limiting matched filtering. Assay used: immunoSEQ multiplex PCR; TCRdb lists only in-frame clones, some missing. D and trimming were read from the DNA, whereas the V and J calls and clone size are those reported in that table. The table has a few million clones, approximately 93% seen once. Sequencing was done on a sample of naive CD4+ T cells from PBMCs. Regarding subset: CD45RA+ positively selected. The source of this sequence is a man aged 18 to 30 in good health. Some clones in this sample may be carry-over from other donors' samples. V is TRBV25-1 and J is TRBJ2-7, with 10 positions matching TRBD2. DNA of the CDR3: TGTGCCAGCAGTGATGGGCCAGCGGGAGGGAACTCCTACGAGCAGTACTTC. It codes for CASSDGPAGGNSYEQYF.